This T cell receptor (beta chain) was captured in a study of blood T cell repertoires in COVID-19. Study information: Italy, Spain and the United States were the sources of the convalescent and acute COVID-19 samples.

The germline V gene encodes CDR1 SGHRS and CDR2 YFSETQ. Trimming took 0 bases from V and 6 from J; bases not matched to a gene: 12. This CDR3 region has 17 residues. The protocol was immunoSEQ multiplex PCR, while the TCRdb copy is restricted to in-frame clones and leaves out a portion. The data contain over 200,000 clones, around 84% of them singletons. This rearrangement joins TRBV5-1 to TRBJ2-7; 10 bases are shared with TRBD1. The specimen sequenced was peripheral blood. The receptor's source is a woman of 80 years or more with active or convalescent COVID-19. DNA of the CDR3: TGCGCCAGCAGCTTGGATTGGGGACAGGGGACACTCGGCGAGCAGTACTTC. Amino acids: CASSLDWGQGTLGEQYF.